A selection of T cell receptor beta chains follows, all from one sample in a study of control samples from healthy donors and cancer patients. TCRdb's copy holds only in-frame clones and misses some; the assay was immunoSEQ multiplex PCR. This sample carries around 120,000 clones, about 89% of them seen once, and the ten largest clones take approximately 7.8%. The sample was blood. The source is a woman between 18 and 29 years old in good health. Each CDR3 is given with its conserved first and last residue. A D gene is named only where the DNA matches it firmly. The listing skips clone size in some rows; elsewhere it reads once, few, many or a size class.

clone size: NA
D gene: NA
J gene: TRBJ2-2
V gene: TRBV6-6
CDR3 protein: CASTPRRGDTGELFF
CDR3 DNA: TGTGCCAGCACCCCCCGGAGGGGAGACACCGGGGAGCTGTTTTTT

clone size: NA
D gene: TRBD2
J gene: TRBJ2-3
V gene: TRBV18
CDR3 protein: CASSPNAGGGTQYF
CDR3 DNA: TGTGCCAGCTCACCGAACGCGGGGGGTGGCACGCAGTATTTT

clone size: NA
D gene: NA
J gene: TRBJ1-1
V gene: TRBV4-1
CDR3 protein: CASSASWRGTEAFF
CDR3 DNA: TGCGCCAGCAGCGCCTCATGGAGGGGGACTGAAGCTTTCTTT

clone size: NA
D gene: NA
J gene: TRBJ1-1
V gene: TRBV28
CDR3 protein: CASSGRGFEAFF
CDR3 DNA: TGTGCCAGCAGTGGCCGCGGGTTTGAAGCTTTCTTT

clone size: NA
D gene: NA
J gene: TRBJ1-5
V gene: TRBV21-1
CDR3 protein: CASSKLAGRNQPQHF
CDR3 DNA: TGTGCCAGCAGCAAACTGGCAGGCCGAAATCAGCCCCAGCATTTT

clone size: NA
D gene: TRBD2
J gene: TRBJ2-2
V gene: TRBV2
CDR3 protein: CASSEEGLAGTAGELFF
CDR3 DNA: TGTGCCAGCAGTGAAGAAGGGCTAGCGGGAACCGCCGGGGAGCTGTTTTTT

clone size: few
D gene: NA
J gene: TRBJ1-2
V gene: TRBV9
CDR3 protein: CASSATYGYTF
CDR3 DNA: TGTGCCAGCAGCGCTACTTATGGCTACACCTTC

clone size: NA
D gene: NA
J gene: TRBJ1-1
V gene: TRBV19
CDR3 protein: CASSRAPLQGKGNTEAFF
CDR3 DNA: TGTGCCAGTAGTAGGGCACCCTTACAGGGAAAGGGAAACACTGAAGCTTTCTTT

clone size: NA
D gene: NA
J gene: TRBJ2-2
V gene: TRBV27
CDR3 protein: CATRPDNSNTGELFF
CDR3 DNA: TGTGCCACCAGACCGGACAATTCGAACACCGGGGAGCTGTTTTTT

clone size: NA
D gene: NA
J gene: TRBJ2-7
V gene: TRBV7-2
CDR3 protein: CASSLAHSGEQYF
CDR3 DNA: TGTGCCAGCAGCTTAGCCCACAGCGGCGAGCAGTACTTC

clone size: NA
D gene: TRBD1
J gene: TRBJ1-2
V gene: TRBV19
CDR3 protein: CASMDRGLYGYTF
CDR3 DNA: TGTGCCAGTATGGACAGGGGGCTCTATGGCTACACCTTC

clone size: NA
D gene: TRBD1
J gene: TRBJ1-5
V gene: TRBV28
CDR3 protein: CASSFPTGTGSNQPQHF
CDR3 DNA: TGTGCCAGCAGTTTCCCGACCGGGACAGGCAGCAATCAGCCCCAGCATTTT

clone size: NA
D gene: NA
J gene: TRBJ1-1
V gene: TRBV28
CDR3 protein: CASINRAEAFF
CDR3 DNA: TGTGCCAGCATCAACCGGGCTGAAGCTTTCTTT

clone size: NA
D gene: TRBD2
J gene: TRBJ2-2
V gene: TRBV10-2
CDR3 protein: CASTSSGTGELFF
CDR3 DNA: TGCGCCAGCACCTCTAGCGGCACCGGGGAGCTGTTTTTT

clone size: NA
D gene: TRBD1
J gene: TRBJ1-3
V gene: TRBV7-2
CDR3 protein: CASSQRTGQGNTIYF
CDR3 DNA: TGTGCCAGCAGCCAGCGGACAGGGCAAGGAAACACCATATATTTT

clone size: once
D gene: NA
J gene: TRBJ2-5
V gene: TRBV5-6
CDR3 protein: CASSFPGPQETQYF
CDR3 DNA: TGTGCCAGCAGCTTCCCCGGGCCCCAAGAGACCCAGTACTTC

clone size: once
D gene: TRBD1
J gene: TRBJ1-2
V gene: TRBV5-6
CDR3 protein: CASSPGQGNGYTF
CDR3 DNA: TGTGCCAGCAGCCCGGGACAGGGAAACGGCTACACCTTC